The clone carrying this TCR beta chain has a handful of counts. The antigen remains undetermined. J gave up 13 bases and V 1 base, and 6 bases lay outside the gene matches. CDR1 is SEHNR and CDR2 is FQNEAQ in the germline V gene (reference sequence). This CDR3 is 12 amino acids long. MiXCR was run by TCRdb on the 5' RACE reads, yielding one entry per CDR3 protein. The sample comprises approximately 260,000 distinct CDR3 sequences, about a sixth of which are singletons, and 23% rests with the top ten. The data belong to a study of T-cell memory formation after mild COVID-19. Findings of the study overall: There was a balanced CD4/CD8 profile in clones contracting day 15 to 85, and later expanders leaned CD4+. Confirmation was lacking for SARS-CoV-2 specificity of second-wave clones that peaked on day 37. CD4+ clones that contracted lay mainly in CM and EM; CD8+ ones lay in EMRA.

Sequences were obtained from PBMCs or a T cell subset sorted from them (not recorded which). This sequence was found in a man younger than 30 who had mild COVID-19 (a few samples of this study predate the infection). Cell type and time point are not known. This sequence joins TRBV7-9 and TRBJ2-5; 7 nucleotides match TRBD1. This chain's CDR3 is CASSLEGTAGYF. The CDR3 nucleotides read TGTGCCAGCAGCTTAGAGGGGACAGCCGGGTACTTC. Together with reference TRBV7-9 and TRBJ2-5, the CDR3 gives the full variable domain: DTGVSQNPRHKITKRGQNVTFRCDPISEHNRLYWYRQTLGQGPEFLTYFQNEAQLEKSRLLSDRFSAERPKGSFSTLEIQRTEQGDSAMYLCASSLEGTAGYFGPGTRLLVL.